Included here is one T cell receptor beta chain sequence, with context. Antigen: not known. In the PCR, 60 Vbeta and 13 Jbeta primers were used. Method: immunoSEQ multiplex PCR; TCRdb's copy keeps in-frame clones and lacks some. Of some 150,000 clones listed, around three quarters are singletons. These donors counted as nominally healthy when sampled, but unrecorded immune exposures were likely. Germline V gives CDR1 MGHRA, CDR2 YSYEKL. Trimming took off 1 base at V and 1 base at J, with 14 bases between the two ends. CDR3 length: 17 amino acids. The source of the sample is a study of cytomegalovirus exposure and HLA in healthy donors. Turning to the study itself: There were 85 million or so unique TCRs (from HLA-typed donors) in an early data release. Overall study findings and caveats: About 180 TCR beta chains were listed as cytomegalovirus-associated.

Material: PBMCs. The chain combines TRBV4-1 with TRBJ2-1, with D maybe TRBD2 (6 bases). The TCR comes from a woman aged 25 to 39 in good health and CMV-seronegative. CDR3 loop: CASSQGIAAGSYNEQFF. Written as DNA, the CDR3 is TGCGCCAGCAGCCAAGGAATTGCGGCGGGGTCCTACAATGAGCAGTTCTTC.